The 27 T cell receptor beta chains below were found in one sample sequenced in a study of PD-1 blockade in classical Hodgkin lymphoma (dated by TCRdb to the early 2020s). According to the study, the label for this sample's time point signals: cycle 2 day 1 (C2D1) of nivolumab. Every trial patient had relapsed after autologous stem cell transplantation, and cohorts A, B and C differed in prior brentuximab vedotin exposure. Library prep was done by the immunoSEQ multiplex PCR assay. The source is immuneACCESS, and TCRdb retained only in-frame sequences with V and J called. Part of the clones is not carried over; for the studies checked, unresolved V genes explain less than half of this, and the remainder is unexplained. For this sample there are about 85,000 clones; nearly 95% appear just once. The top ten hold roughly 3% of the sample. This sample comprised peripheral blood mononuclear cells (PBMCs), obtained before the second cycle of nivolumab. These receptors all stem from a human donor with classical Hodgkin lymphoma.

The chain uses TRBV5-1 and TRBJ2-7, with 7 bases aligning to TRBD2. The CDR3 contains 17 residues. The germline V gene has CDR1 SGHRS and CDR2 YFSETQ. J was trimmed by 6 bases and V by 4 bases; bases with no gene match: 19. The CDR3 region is CASSVRAGEEVLGEQYF. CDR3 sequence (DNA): TGCGCCAGCAGCGTCCGTGCGGGAGAGGAAGTTCTAGGCGAGCAGTACTTC.

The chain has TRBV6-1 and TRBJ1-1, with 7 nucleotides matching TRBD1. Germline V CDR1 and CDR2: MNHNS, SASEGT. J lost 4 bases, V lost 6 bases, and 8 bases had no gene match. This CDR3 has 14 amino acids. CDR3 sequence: CASRLTGDGTEAFF. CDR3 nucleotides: TGTGCCAGCAGACTTACAGGGGACGGCACTGAAGCTTTCTTT.

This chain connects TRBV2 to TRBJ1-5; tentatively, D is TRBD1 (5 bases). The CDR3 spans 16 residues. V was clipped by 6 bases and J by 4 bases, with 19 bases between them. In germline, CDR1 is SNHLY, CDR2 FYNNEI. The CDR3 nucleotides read TGTGCCAGCAGCGCAGCGTACCGGGACTTTAATCAGCCCCAGCATTTT. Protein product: CASSAAYRDFNQPQHF.

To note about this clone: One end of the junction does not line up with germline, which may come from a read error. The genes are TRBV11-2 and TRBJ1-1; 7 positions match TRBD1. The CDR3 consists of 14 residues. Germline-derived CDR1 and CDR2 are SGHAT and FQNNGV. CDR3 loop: CASRLSGQLLEAFF. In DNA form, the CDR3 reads TGTGCCAGCCGCTTATCGGGACAGCTATTAGAAGCTTTCTTT.

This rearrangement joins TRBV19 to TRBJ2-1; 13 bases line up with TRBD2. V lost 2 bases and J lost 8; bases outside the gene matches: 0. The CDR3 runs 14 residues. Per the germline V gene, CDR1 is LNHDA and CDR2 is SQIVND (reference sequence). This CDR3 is CASSITSGRDEQFF. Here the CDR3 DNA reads TGTGCCAGTAGTATAACTAGCGGGAGGGATGAGCAGTTCTTC.

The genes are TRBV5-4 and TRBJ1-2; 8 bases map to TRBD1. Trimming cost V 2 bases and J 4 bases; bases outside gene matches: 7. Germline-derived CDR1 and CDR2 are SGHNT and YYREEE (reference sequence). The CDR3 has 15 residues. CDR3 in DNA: TGTGCCAGCAGCTTCCCAGGGGGCTCGGGCTATGGCTACACCTTC. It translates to CASSFPGGSGYGYTF.

For the CDR3, the DNA is TGTGCCAGCAGCCTGACAGGGCATCAGCCCCAGCATTTT. Amino acid sequence: CASSLTGHQPQHF. This chain connects TRBV11-2 to TRBJ1-5; TRBD1 matches 7 bases. Germline V lookup: CDR1 SGHAT, CDR2 FQNNGV. The CDR3 runs to 13 residues. The trim removed 5 bases at V and 5 bases at J, leaving 3 bases unmatched.

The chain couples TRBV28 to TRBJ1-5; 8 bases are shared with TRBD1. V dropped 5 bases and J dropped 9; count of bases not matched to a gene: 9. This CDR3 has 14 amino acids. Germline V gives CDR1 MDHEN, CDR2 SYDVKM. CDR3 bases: TGTGCCAGCAGTCCGACGACAGGGGCGAGGCCCCAGCATTTT. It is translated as CASSPTTGARPQHF.

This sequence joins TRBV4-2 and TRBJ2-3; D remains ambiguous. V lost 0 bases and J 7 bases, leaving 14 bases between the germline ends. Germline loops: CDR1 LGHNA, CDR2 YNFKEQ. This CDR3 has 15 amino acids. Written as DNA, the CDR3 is TGTGCCAGCAGCCAAGAAGTGGGTAGGCTAAATACGCAGTATTTT. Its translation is CASSQEVGRLNTQYF.

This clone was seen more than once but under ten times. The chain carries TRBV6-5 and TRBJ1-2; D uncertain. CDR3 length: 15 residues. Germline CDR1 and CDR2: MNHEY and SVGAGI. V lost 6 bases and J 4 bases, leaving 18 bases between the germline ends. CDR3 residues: CASSLTWSGRYGYTF. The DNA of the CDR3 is TGTGCCAGCAGCTTGACATGGTCCGGACGCTATGGCTACACCTTC.

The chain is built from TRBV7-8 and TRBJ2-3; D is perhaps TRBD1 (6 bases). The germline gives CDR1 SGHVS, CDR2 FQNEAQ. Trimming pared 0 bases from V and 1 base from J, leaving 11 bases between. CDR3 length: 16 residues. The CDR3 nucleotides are TGTGCCAGCAGCTTAGCGTTGGGGGCTGGCACAGATACGCAGTATTTT. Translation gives CASSLALGAGTDTQYF.

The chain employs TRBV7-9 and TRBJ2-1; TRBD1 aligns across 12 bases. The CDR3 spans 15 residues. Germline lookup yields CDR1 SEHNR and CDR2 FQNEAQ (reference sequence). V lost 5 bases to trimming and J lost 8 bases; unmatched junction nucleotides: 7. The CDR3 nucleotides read TGTGCCAGCAGCCGGATCGGGACAGGGGGCGATGAGCAGTTCTTC. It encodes CASSRIGTGGDEQFF.

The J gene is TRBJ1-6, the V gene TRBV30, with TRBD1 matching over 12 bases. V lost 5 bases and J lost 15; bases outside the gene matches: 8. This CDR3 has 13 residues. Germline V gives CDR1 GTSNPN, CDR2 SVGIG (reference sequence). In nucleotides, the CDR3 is TGTGCCTGGTCGGGACAGGGGGCGGCGGTCCTCCACTTT. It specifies CAWSGQGAAVLHF.

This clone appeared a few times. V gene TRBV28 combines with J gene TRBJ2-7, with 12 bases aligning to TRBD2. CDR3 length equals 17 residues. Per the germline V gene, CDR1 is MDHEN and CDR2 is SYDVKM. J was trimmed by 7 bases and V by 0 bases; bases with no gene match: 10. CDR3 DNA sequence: TGTGCCAGCAGTTTATGGTCCCTAGCGGGAGGGCCGGGGGAGCAGTACTTC. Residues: CASSLWSLAGGPGEQYF.

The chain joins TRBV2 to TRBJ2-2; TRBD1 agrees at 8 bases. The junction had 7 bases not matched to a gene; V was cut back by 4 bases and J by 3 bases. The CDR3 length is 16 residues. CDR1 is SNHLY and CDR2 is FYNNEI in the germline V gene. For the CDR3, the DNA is TGTGCCAGCAGTGCATGGCAGGGGGCGGACACCGGGGAGCTGTTTTTT. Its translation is CASSAWQGADTGELFF.

CDR3 bases: TGTGCCAGCAGTTACTCTGGATTGGGCGTCCCCTACGAGCAGTACTTC. Protein: CASSYSGLGVPYEQYF. The chain is built from TRBV6-5 and TRBJ2-7, with D uncertain. Germline V lookup: CDR1 MNHEY, CDR2 SVGAGI. Between the trimmed V and J ends, which lost 0 bases and 2 bases, there was a span of 14 bases. The CDR3 has 16 residues.

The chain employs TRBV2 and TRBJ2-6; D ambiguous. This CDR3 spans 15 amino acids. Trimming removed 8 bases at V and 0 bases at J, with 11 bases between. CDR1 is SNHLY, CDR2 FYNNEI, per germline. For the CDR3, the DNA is TGTGCCAGCGCTAAGCGCCACTCTGGGGCCAACGTCCTGACTTTC. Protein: CASAKRHSGANVLTF.

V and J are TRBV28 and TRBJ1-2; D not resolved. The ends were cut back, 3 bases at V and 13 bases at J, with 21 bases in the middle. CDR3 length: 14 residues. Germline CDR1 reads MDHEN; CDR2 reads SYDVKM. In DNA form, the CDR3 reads TGTGCCAGCAGTTTCCCTTGGATGGCCCTGACGTGCACCTTC. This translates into CASSFPWMALTCTF.

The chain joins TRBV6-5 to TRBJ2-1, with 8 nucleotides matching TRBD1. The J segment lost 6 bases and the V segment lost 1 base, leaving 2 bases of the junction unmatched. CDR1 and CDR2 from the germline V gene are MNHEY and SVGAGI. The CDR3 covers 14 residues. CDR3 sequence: CASSYFGQGNEQFF. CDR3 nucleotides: TGTGCCAGCAGTTACTTCGGACAGGGCAATGAGCAGTTCTTC.

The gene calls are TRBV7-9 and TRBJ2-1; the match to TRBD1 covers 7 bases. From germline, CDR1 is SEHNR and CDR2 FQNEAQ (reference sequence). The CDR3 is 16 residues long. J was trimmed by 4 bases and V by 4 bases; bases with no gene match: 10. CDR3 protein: CASSSPGQAWYNEQFF. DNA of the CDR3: TGTGCCAGCAGCTCTCCAGGACAGGCGTGGTACAATGAGCAGTTCTTC.

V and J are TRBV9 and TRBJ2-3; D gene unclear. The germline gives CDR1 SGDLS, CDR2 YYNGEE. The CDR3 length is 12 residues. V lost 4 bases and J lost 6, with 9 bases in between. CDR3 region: CASSPESDTQYF. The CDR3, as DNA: TGTGCCAGCAGCCCCGAATCTGATACGCAGTATTTT.

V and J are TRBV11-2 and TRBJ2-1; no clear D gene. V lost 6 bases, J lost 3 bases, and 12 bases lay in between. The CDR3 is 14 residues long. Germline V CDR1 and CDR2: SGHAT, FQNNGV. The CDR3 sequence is CASRSPGRYNEQFF. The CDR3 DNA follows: TGTGCCAGCAGGTCCCCCGGACGCTACAATGAGCAGTTCTTC.

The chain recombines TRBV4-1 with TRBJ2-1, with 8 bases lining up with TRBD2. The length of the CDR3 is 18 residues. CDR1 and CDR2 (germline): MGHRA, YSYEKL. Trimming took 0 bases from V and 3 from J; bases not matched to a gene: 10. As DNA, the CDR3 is TGCGCCAGCAGCCAAGATGGGACGGGGGGGAGGCTCTACAATGAGCAGTTCTTC. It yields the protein CASSQDGTGGRLYNEQFF.

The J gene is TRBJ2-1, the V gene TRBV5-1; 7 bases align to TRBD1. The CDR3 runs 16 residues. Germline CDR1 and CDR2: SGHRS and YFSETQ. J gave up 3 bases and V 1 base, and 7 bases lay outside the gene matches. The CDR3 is CASSLIRQGRYNEQFF. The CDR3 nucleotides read TGCGCCAGCAGCTTGATCCGACAGGGCCGCTACAATGAGCAGTTCTTC.

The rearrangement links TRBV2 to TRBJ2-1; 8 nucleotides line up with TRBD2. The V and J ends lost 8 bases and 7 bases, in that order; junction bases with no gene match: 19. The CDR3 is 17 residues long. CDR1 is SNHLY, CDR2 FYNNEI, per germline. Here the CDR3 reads CASLTGPGGRAWNEQFF. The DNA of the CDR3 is TGTGCCAGCCTGACCGGACCGGGAGGGAGGGCCTGGAATGAGCAGTTCTTC. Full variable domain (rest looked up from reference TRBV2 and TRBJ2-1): EPEVTQTPSHQVTQMGQEVILRCVPISNHLYFYWYRQILGQKVEFLVSFYNNEISEKSEIFDDQFSVERPDGSNFTLKIRSTKLEDSAMYFCASLTGPGGRAWNEQFFGPGTRLTVL.

The CDR3 sequence: CASSLEGGSGSGRNNEQFF. The CDR3 DNA reads as TGCGCCAGCAGCTTGGAAGGTGGTAGCGGGAGTGGTCGGAACAATGAGCAGTTCTTC. The chain joins TRBV5-1 to TRBJ2-1; 9 bases are a match to TRBD2. The CDR3 sequence is 19 residues long. Trimming cost V 0 bases and J 5 bases; bases outside gene matches: 15. Germline V gene sequence: CDR1 SGHRS, CDR2 YFSETQ.

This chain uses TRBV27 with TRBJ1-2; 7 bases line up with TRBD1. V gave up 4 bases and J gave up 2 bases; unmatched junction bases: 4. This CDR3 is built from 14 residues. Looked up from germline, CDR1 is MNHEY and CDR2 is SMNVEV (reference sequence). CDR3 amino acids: CASSSGTANYGYTF. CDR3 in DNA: TGTGCCAGCAGTTCCGGGACAGCAAACTATGGCTACACCTTC.